Listed below are T cell receptor beta chains from one sample, sequenced in a study of naive and memory T cell subsets. From the UMI-ligation and nested PCR reads, TCRdb called clonotypes with MiXCR, one entry per CDR3 protein. The sample has over a thousand distinct CDR3 sequences, just under 7.5% seen once; the top ten hold roughly 86%. The sequenced material came from CD8+ TEMRA cells from blood. The source is a human donor in good health. Each CDR3 is given with its conserved first and last residue. A D gene is named only where the DNA matches it firmly. Not every row has a clone size; where given, it reads once, few, many or a size class.

V gene: TRBV10-3; D gene: -; J gene: TRBJ1-4; clone size: few; CDR3 DNA: TGTGCCATCGCCGGACAAGAAAATGAAAAACTGTTTTTT; CDR3 protein: CAIAGQENEKLFF
V gene: TRBV7-9; D gene: TRBD2; J gene: TRBJ2-3; clone size: -; CDR3 DNA: TGTGCCAGCAGCCGTACGAGGGGTACTAGCGGAAGAGAATTGAGAGGCACAGATACGCAGTATTTT; CDR3 protein: CASSRTRGTSGRELRGTDTQYF
V gene: TRBV12-5; D gene: -; J gene: TRBJ1-1; clone size: -; CDR3 DNA: TGTGCTAGTGGTTTGCCTGGTTATGGGGCAACTGAAGCTTTCTTT; CDR3 protein: CASGLPGYGATEAFF
V gene: TRBV28; D gene: TRBD1; J gene: TRBJ2-7; clone size: -; CDR3 DNA: TGTGCCTTATCTGACAGGGACCTCTACGAGCAGTACTTC; CDR3 protein: CALSDRDLYEQYF
V gene: TRBV20-1; D gene: TRBD2; J gene: TRBJ2-1; clone size: -; CDR3 DNA: TGCAGTGCTAGATCGCGGGAGCGCTACAATGAGCAGTTCTTC; CDR3 protein: CSARSRERYNEQFF
V gene: TRBV3-1; D gene: TRBD2; J gene: TRBJ2-7; clone size: few; CDR3 DNA: TGTGCCAGCAGCCAATCTATAGCGGGAGCCTACGAGCAGTACTTC; CDR3 protein: CASSQSIAGAYEQYF
V gene: TRBV9; D gene: -; J gene: TRBJ1-2; clone size: many; CDR3 DNA: TGTGCCAGCAGCGTAGGATATGGCTACACCTTC; CDR3 protein: CASSVGYGYTF
V gene: TRBV6-5; D gene: TRBD1; J gene: TRBJ2-5; clone size: medium-sized; CDR3 DNA: TGTGCCAGCAGTTACTTTCCCCCACATGTGGGACAGACCCAAGAGACCCAGTACTTC; CDR3 protein: CASSYFPPHVGQTQETQYF
V gene: TRBV15; D gene: -; J gene: TRBJ2-5; clone size: many; CDR3 DNA: TGTGCCACCAGCAGAGATGCCGGGGGGCCAGAGACCCAGTACTTC; CDR3 protein: CATSRDAGGPETQYF
V gene: TRBV7-8; D gene: TRBD1; J gene: TRBJ2-7; clone size: medium-sized; CDR3 DNA: TGTGCCAGCAGTCTAAACAGGGGACCATCTGACGAGCAGTACTTC; CDR3 protein: CASSLNRGPSDEQYF
V gene: TRBV7-9; D gene: -; J gene: TRBJ2-5; clone size: many; CDR3 DNA: TGTGCCAGCAGCTTAGTCGGGGTGGAGACCCAGTACTTC; CDR3 protein: CASSLVGVETQYF
V gene: TRBV6-5; D gene: -; J gene: TRBJ2-7; clone size: -; CDR3 DNA: TGTGCCAGCAGTCCGACGGAGCCCAGGGTCTACGAGCAGTACTTC; CDR3 protein: CASSPTEPRVYEQYF
V gene: TRBV7-8; D gene: -; J gene: TRBJ2-7; clone size: -; CDR3 DNA: TGTGCCAGCAGCTTAAATTCCCACAGGGACGAGCAGTACTTC; CDR3 protein: CASSLNSHRDEQYF
V gene: TRBV7-3; D gene: -; J gene: TRBJ1-5; clone size: many; CDR3 DNA: TGTGCCAGCAGCCACGGGATCAATCAGCCCCAGCATTTT; CDR3 protein: CASSHGINQPQHF
V gene: TRBV4-3; D gene: -; J gene: TRBJ2-7; clone size: many; CDR3 DNA: TGCGCCAGCAGCCAAGAGATAGGGGAGTCCTACGAGCAGTACTTC; CDR3 protein: CASSQEIGESYEQYF
V gene: TRBV28; D gene: -; J gene: TRBJ2-7; clone size: many; CDR3 DNA: TGTGCCAGCAGATTCAGGGAAGGCTACGAGCAGTACTTC; CDR3 protein: CASRFREGYEQYF
V gene: TRBV6-4; D gene: -; J gene: TRBJ2-3; clone size: large; CDR3 DNA: TGTGCCAGCAGTGGGGACAGCACAGATACGCAGTATTTT; CDR3 protein: CASSGDSTDTQYF
V gene: TRBV14; D gene: TRBD2; J gene: TRBJ2-2; clone size: few; CDR3 DNA: TGTGCCAGCAGCCAAGGGGACTACACCACCGGGGAGCTGTTTTTT; CDR3 protein: CASSQGDYTTGELFF
V gene: TRBV29-1; D gene: -; J gene: TRBJ2-2; clone size: many; CDR3 DNA: TGCAGCGTTGAAGCAGCAGTAGGCACCGGGGAGCTGTTTTTT; CDR3 protein: CSVEAAVGTGELFF
V gene: TRBV19; D gene: -; J gene: TRBJ2-1; clone size: -; CDR3 DNA: TGTGCCAGTAGTATGAGTAGCGAGCAGTACAATGAGCAGTTCTTC; CDR3 protein: CASSMSSEQYNEQFF
V gene: TRBV28; D gene: TRBD2; J gene: TRBJ2-5; clone size: few; CDR3 DNA: TGTGCCAGCAGTTTTGGCGGGAGCGGAGAGACCCAGTACTTC; CDR3 protein: CASSFGGSGETQYF
V gene: TRBV27; D gene: TRBD2; J gene: TRBJ2-1; clone size: -; CDR3 DNA: TGTGCCAGCAGTTTGATAGCGGGAGAACCCTACAATGAGCAGTTCTTC; CDR3 protein: CASSLIAGEPYNEQFF
V gene: TRBV7-2; D gene: -; J gene: TRBJ2-5; clone size: many; CDR3 DNA: TGTGCCAGCTCCCTAGGGGGAGGGCCCCAAGAGACCCAGTACTTC; CDR3 protein: CASSLGGGPQETQYF
V gene: TRBV7-9; D gene: -; J gene: TRBJ2-5; clone size: -; CDR3 DNA: TGTGCCAGCAGCTCAGACGGAACGAGGGAGACCCAGTACTTC; CDR3 protein: CASSSDGTRETQYF
V gene: TRBV30; D gene: -; J gene: TRBJ2-1; clone size: -; CDR3 DNA: TGTGCCTGGAGCTTACTAGACAATGAGCAGTTCTTC; CDR3 protein: CAWSLLDNEQFF
V gene: TRBV3-1; D gene: -; J gene: TRBJ1-4; clone size: -; CDR3 DNA: TGTGCCAGCAGCCCCACCGGTGGGAAGGGGAATGAAAAACTGTTTTTT; CDR3 protein: CASSPTGGKGNEKLFF
V gene: TRBV2; D gene: -; J gene: TRBJ1-1; clone size: -; CDR3 DNA: TGTGCCAGCCGAAGGAGATCTGAAGCTTTCTTT; CDR3 protein: CASRRRSEAFF